This record looks at one TCR beta chain sequence and its context. Its matching antigen is unknown. The entry originates in a study of monozygotic twins with inflammatory bowel disease. Findings and limits, study-wide: Differing immunosuppressive treatments may have added variability to patient repertoires. With others, IBD patients shared fewer clonotypes than healthy twins did, especially with disease activity. TCRbeta diversity (inverse Simpson) was lower in IBD patients than in healthy co-twins.

Researchers used template switching to add UMIs featuring a 6-nucleotide sample barcode. From the 5' RACE reads, TCRdb lists one entry per CDR3 protein and no DNA. The table for this sample gives around 210,000 distinct CDR3 sequences. The V gene's germline CDR1 is SGHRS and CDR2 YFSETQ. This CDR3 comprises 16 residues. The chain employs TRBV5-1 and TRBJ2-3; TCRdb selects TRBD2, and the lack of DNA leaves this call unchecked. Sequencing used blood. The origin of this receptor is a human donor with ulcerative colitis or Crohn's disease, or a healthy co-twin of an affected twin (not recorded which). CDR3 region: CASGPELAGRTDTQYF.